This T cell receptor (beta chain) was sequenced in a study of shared clonotypes between healthy human individuals. Background on the study: Each donor's CD4 naive and CD4 memory cells filled three plates apiece, CD8 naive two, and CD8 memory one.

Findings and limits, study-wide: Larger richness was generally estimated for naive than memory subsets. Donor clonotype sharing was expected to depend on sequencing depth.

Source study methods: There were no quality scores in the junction-only immunoSEQ sequences, so filtering differed. Method: immunoSEQ multiplex PCR; TCRdb's copy keeps in-frame clones and lacks some. V and J calls plus clone size are reproduced from that table; the DNA served to infer D and trimming. Here the sample spans more than 1 million clones, about 84% being singletons. Remarks on this clone: The antigen is undetermined.

CDR3 size: 13 residues. Germline V gene sequence: CDR1 MNHEY, CDR2 SVGAGI. The junction had 3 bases not matched to a gene; V was cut back by 8 bases and J by 0 bases. The TCR sequence derives from a man aged 18 to 30 in good health. Some clones in this sample may be carry-over from other donors' samples. The sequenced material came from memory CD4+ T cells from PBMCs. Subset of the sample: CD45RA-negative fraction. This chain uses TRBV6-5 with TRBJ1-2, with 7 bases that match TRBD1. The CDR3 sequence is CASSGGTNYGYTF. The CDR3 nucleotides read TGTGCCAGCTCAGGGGGAACTAACTATGGCTACACCTTC.